Below, 8 T cell receptor beta chains from the same sample are listed, as sequenced in a study of T cells after yellow fever vaccination. TCRdb re-called the 5' RACE reads through MiXCR, storing one row per CDR3 protein. The table records 450,000 to 600,000 distinct CDR3 sequences, about a sixth of them present only once. Specimen: PBMCs, collected around 5 days after the first yellow fever vaccination. The receptor set was obtained from a man aged 18 to 29 who received the YFV17D yellow fever vaccine.

V and J are TRBV5-1 and TRBJ2-1, with D maybe TRBD2 (5 bases). The length of the CDR3 is 17 residues. The V end was cut by 1 base, the J end by 3 bases, with 17 bases between. CDR1 is SGHRS and CDR2 is YFSETQ in the germline V gene. The CDR3 bases are TGCGCCAGCAGCTTGAACCTACTAGAGGCGTACTACAATGAGCAGTTCTTC. Translating it yields CASSLNLLEAYYNEQFF.

The chain couples TRBV24-1 to TRBJ2-1; a weak D match, TRBD1 (6 bases). Looked up from germline, CDR1 is KGHDR and CDR2 is SFDVKD. This CDR3 spans 16 amino acids. V lost 4 bases and J lost 6, with 18 bases in between. CDR3 DNA: TGTGCCACCAGTGAACGGGGAAGGGGGTTTTTCAATGAGCAGTTCTTC. Its protein product is CATSERGRGFFNEQFF.

The chain recombines TRBV27 with TRBJ1-6, with D perhaps matching TRBD1 (5 bases). CDR1 and CDR2 from the germline V gene are MNHEY and SMNVEV (reference sequence). The V end lost 1 base, the J end lost 8 bases, and 15 bases lay between the germline ends. The CDR3 length is 16 residues. CDR3: CASSLLFRDSYSPLHF. CDR3 bases: TGTGCCAGCAGTTTATTATTCCGGGACTCCTATTCACCCCTCCACTTT.

The chain links TRBV5-1 to TRBJ2-1; D unclear. The CDR3 runs 14 residues. V shed 1 base and J shed 11 bases, with 16 bases lying between them. Looked up from germline, CDR1 is SGHRS and CDR2 is YFSETQ. For the CDR3, the DNA is TGCGCCAGCAGCTTGTCGCTCGTTATGGAAAAGCAGTTCTTC. Translating gives CASSLSLVMEKQFF.

The chain employs TRBV7-9 and TRBJ1-1; D not resolved. V gave up 8 bases and J gave up 4 bases, with 14 bases separating them. Germline V gene sequence: CDR1 SEHNR, CDR2 FQNEAQ (reference sequence). This CDR3 has 13 residues. The CDR3 region is CASGLGPGTEAFF. The CDR3 DNA is TGTGCCAGCGGCCTCGGGCCGGGCACTGAAGCTTTCTTT.

The rearrangement links TRBV7-3 to TRBJ1-3, with TRBD1 as a possible D gene (5 bases). Trimming took off 0 bases at V and 0 bases at J, with 18 bases between the two ends. Per the germline V gene, CDR1 is SGHTA and CDR2 is FQGTGA. This CDR3 has 19 amino acids. The CDR3 region is CASSLTGGRIPDSGNTIYF. The CDR3 DNA is TGTGCCAGCAGCTTAACGGGGGGTCGAATCCCAGACTCTGGAAACACCATATATTTT.

The V and J genes are TRBV4-1 and TRBJ2-5; tentatively, D is TRBD1 or TRBD2 (5 bases each). This CDR3 comprises 15 residues. V was shortened by 1 base and J by 4 bases, with 13 bases between the two germline ends. CDR1 MGHRA and CDR2 YSYEKL come from the germline V gene. The CDR3 nucleotides are TGCGCCAGCAGCCAAGTCACCGGGACCCCAGAGACCCAGTACTTC. Protein sequence: CASSQVTGTPETQYF.

The chain recombines TRBV12-3 or TRBV12-4 with TRBJ1-2; TRBD1 matches at 10 bases. The CDR3 extends over 15 amino acids. The V segment lost 5 bases and the J segment 7 bases; nucleotides outside the gene matches: 10. CDR3 amino acids: CASSPPDRGPPGYTF. The DNA for the CDR3 is TGTGCCAGCAGTCCCCCCGACAGGGGGCCCCCTGGCTACACCTTC.